This T cell receptor (beta chain) was recorded in a study of T-cell reconstitution after alpha-beta-depleted transplantation in children. This clonotype was detected a few times. Unique molecular identifiers featured in how the TCRbeta library was prepared. MiXCR, run by TCRdb on the PCR reads, gives a single entry per CDR3 protein. The table records fewer than 95,000 distinct CDR3 sequences, 9% to 15% of them present only once. The length of the CDR3 is 12 residues. Germline values: CDR1 MDHEN, CDR2 SYDVKM. The V end lost 6 bases, the J end lost 6 bases, and 9 bases lay between the germline ends. J is TRBJ2-1 and V is TRBV28, with unresolved D. Source: PBMCs from the stem cell graft donor, taken from the stem cell graft. The sequence was obtained from a human donor who donated a stem cell graft to a child with inherited bone marrow failure. The CDR3 is CASSSNTNEQFF. The CDR3, as DNA: TGTGCCAGCAGCAGCAATACCAATGAGCAGTTCTTC.